The following is a T cell receptor beta chain sequence with its context. Its antigen is not identified. Reverse transcribing all isolated RNA meant expressed TCRB transcripts were sequenced. TCRdb's table, derived via immunoSEQ multiplex PCR, lists solely in-frame clones and lacks some. The repertoire holds more than 300,000 clones, with approximately 8% as singletons. In total, each donor contributed a single heparinised blood draw that averaged about 120 mL. Via CD45RO/CCR7/CD25/CD127/CD95/CD27, cells of the CD4+ naive, central memory, regulatory and stem cell-like memory subsets were sorted. These data belong to a study of beta chain features in type 1 diabetes. Deletions cut 6 bases from V and 5 bases from J, with 17 bases between. The CDR3 is 14 residues long. Germline V gives CDR1 SQVTM, CDR2 ANQGSEA. Overall study results and limits: Type 1 diabetes patients had fewer VDJ junction insertions and more deletions. Relative to healthy donors, patients appeared to have naive, central memory and Treg TCRB repertoires that were more similar.

The sequence derives from a woman aged 18 to 35 in good health. This chain connects TRBV29-1 to TRBJ2-1; D could derive from TRBD1 or TRBD2 (6 bases each). The specimen sequenced was central memory CD4+ T cells from blood. CDR3 protein: CSVSQVGGHNEQFF. The CDR3 region has the DNA TGCAGCGTATCACAGGTGGGGGGCCACAATGAGCAGTTCTTC.